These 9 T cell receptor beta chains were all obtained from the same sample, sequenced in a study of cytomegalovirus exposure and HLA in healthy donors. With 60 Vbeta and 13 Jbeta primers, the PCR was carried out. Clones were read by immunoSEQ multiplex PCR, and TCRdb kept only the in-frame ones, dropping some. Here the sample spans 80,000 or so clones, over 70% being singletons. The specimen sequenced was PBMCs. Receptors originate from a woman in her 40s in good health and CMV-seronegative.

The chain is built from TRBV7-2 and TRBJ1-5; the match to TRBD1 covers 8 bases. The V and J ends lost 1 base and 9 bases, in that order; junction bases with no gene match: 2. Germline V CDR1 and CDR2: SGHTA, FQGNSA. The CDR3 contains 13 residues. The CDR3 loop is CASSLGQGTPQHF. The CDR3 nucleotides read TGTGCCAGCAGCTTAGGACAGGGGACGCCCCAGCATTTT.

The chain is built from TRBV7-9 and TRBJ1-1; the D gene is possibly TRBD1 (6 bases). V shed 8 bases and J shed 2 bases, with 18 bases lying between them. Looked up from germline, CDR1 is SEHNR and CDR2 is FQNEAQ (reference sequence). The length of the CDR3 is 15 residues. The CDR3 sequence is CASGEPGHTNTEAFF. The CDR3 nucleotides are TGTGCCAGCGGGGAGCCGGGACACACTAACACTGAAGCTTTCTTT.

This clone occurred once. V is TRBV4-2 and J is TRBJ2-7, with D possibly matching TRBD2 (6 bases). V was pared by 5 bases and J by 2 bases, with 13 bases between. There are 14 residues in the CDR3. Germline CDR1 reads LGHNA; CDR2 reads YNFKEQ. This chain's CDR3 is CASSWGDFAYEQYF. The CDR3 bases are TGTGCCAGCAGCTGGGGGGACTTCGCCTACGAGCAGTACTTC.

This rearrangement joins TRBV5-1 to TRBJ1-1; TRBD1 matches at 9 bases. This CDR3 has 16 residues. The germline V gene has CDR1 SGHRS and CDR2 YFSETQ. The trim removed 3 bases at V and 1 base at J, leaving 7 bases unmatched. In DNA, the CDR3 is TGCGCCAGCAGCTCCCCTTCGACAGGGGGGAACACTGAAGCTTTCTTT. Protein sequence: CASSSPSTGGNTEAFF.

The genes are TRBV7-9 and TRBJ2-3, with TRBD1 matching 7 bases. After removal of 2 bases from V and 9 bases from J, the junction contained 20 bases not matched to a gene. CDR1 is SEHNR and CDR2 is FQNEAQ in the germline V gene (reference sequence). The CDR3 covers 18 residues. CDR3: CASSLIVWGQTVSETQYF. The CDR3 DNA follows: TGTGCCAGCAGCTTAATTGTTTGGGGACAGACTGTTTCCGAGACGCAGTATTTT.

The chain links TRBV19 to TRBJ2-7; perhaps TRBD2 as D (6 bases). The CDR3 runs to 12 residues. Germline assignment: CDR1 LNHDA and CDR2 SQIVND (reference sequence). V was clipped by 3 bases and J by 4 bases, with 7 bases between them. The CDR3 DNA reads TGTGCCAGTAGTATGGAGGGGTACGAGCAGTACTTC. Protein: CASSMEGYEQYF.

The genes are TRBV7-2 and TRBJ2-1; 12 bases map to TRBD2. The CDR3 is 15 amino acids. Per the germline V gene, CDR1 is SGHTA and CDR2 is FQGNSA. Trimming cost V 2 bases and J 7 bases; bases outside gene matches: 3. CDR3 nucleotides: TGTGCCAGCAGCTTAAGACTAGCGGGAGAAAATGAGCAGTTCTTC. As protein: CASSLRLAGENEQFF.

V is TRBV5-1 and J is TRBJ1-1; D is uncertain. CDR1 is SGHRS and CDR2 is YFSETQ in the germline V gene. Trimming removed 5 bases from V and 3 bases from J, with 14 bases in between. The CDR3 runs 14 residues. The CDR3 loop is CASSSSSGDTEAFF. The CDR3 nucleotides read TGCGCCAGCAGTTCATCGTCCGGAGACACTGAAGCTTTCTTT. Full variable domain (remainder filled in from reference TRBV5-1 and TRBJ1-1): KAGVTQTPRYLIKTRGQQVTLSCSPISGHRSVSWYQQTPGQGLQFLFEYFSETQRNKGNFPGRFSGRQFSNSRSEMNVSTLELGDSALYLCASSSSSGDTEAFFGQGTRLTVV.

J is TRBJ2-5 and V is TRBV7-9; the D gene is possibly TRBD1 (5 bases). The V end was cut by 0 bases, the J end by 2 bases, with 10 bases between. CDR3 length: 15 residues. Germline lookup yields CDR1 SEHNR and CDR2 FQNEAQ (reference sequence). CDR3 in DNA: TGTGCCAGCAGCTTAGCGCGAACAGGTCAAGAGACCCAGTACTTC. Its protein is CASSLARTGQETQYF.